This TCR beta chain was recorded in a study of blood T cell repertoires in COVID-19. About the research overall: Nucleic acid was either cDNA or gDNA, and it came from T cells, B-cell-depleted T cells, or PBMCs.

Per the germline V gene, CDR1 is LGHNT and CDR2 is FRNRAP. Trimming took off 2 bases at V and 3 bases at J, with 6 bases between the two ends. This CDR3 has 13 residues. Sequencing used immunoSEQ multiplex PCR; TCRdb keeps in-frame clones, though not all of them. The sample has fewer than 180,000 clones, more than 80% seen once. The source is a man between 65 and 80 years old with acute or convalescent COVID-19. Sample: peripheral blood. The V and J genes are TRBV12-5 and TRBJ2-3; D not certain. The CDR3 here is CASGLLGTDTQYF. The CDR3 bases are TGTGCTAGTGGTTTGCTAGGAACAGATACGCAGTATTTT.